A single sample gave rise to the 9 T cell receptor beta chains below, sequenced in a study of OX40 agonist ivuxolimab in advanced cancers. The protocol was immunoSEQ multiplex PCR, while the TCRdb copy is restricted to in-frame clones and leaves out a portion. This sample carries about 18,000 clones, roughly 75% of them seen once, and the ten largest clones take around 25%. The sequences come from CD4+ or CD8+ T cells sorted from blood, collected in a trial of the OX40 agonist ivuxolimab. The receptors shown here come from an adult with an advanced solid tumor such as melanoma, head and neck, liver or kidney cancer.

This clone was observed a single time. The rearrangement uses TRBV28 and TRBJ2-6; 9 bases align to TRBD1. There are 18 residues in the CDR3. J lost 4 bases, V lost 6 bases, and 13 bases had no gene match. Germline V gene lookup returns CDR1 MDHEN and CDR2 SYDVKM. The CDR3 reads CASSAPGQGRAGANVLTF. As DNA, the CDR3 is TGTGCCAGCAGCGCGCCGGGACAGGGAAGAGCCGGGGCCAACGTCCTGACTTTC.

V gene TRBV7-2 combines with J gene TRBJ1-2; D is uncertain. The V gene's germline CDR1 is SGHTA and CDR2 FQGNSA. The CDR3 loop spans 15 amino acids. Between the trimmed V and J ends, which lost 5 bases and 1 base, there was a span of 14 bases. The CDR3 here is CASSQSRGINYGYTF. The CDR3 nucleotides are TGTGCCAGCAGCCAAAGTCGAGGGATTAACTATGGCTACACCTTC. The complete variable domain, with remaining parts taken from reference TRBV7-2 and TRBJ1-2, reads GAGVSQSPSNKVTEKGKDVELRCDPISGHTALYWYRQSLGQGLEFLIYFQGNSAPDKSGLPSDRFSAERTGGSVSTLTIQRTQQEDSAVYLCASSQSRGINYGYTFGSGTRLTVV.

The chain joins TRBV7-8 to TRBJ2-2, with 8 bases aligning to TRBD1. The CDR3 contains 16 residues. J gave up 1 base and V 1 base, and 2 bases lay outside the gene matches. The germline V gene encodes CDR1 SGHVS and CDR2 FQNEAQ. CDR3 nucleotide sequence: TGTGCCAGCAGCTTAGGGGGACAGGAGAACACCGGGGAGCTGTTTTTT. Translated, it gives CASSLGGQENTGELFF.

This chain uses TRBV27 with TRBJ2-2; D remains ambiguous. The CDR3 totals 14 residues. V was shortened by 3 bases and J by 6 bases, with 11 bases between the two germline ends. Germline CDR1 is MNHEY and CDR2 is SMNVEV (reference sequence). The CDR3 sequence: CASSFIGSSGELFF. The CDR3 nucleotides are TGTGCCAGCAGTTTTATCGGTAGTTCCGGGGAGCTGTTTTTT.

The V call is TRBV4-1, the J call TRBJ1-2; a weak D match, TRBD1 (5 bases). V lost 1 base and J lost 7, with 19 bases in between. CDR3 length: 16 amino acids. Germline assignment: CDR1 MGHRA and CDR2 YSYEKL. CDR3 nucleotide sequence: TGCGCCAGCAGCCAAGTTCACCCGACAGCCTTGACTGGCTACACCTTC. This gives the protein CASSQVHPTALTGYTF.

This clone was recorded a few times. The V call is TRBV10-2, the J call TRBJ1-2; no clear D. Trimming took 6 bases from V and 2 from J, leaving 16 bases between them. Per germline, CDR1 WSHSY and CDR2 SAAADI. The CDR3 runs to 15 residues. This CDR3 reads CASRDLLGPNYGYTF. CDR3 in DNA: TGCGCCAGCAGAGACCTTTTGGGTCCCAACTATGGCTACACCTTC.

The chain has TRBV9 and TRBJ1-3; D uncertain. This CDR3 is built from 15 residues. CDR1 is SGDLS, CDR2 YYNGEE, per germline. Trimming shortened V by 0 bases and J by 4 bases, and 11 bases separated the two germline ends. As DNA, the CDR3 is TGTGCCAGCAGCGTAGACTACGGAAGGGGAAACACCATATATTTT. Translated: CASSVDYGRGNTIYF.

The chain carries TRBV6-1 and TRBJ2-7; perhaps TRBD2 as D (6 bases). Per the germline V gene, CDR1 is MNHNS and CDR2 is SASEGT. The V end was cut by 5 bases, the J end by 6 bases, with 20 bases between. The CDR3 has 15 amino acids. The CDR3 region is CASSLRRAGNREQYF. In DNA, the CDR3 is TGTGCCAGCAGTCTGAGGAGGGCAGGTAATCGCGAGCAGTACTTC.

The chain employs TRBV27 and TRBJ2-7; D is perhaps TRBD2 (5 bases). This CDR3 has 13 amino acids. The V end was cut by 6 bases, the J end by 2 bases, with 11 bases between. Germline CDR1 is MNHEY and CDR2 is SMNVEV (reference sequence). The CDR3 is CASSSWETYEQYF. Written as DNA, the CDR3 is TGTGCCAGCAGCTCTTGGGAGACCTACGAGCAGTACTTC.